This TCR beta chain was recorded in a study of blood T cells in healthy people across ages. The use of a sample-barcoded 5' primer and a J-beta primer mix characterized a second PCR of roughly 7 to 11 cycles. A tag from a template-switch adaptor with 12 random nucleotides marked each cDNA molecule. MiXCR, applied by TCRdb to the 5' RACE reads, yields one record per CDR3 protein. The sample shows hundreds of thousands of distinct CDR3 sequences, more than 25% of them seen only once. Per sample, extraction of total RNA gave at least 6 micrograms in every case. The study, taken as a whole, reports: Age brought a roughly linear fall in TCR beta diversity measured per million T cells. PBMCs that were unsorted prevented a conclusive naive versus antigen-experienced comparison.

This CDR3 comprises 15 residues. CDR1 is SGHRS, CDR2 YFSETQ, per germline. On this clonotype: What it binds is unknown.

The same specimen was also included in a second study, on T cells of mothers and their children.

The genes are TRBV5-1 and TRBJ2-5; 10 nucleotides match TRBD2. The J call may be in error: the DNA end matches TRBJ2-7 better. The specimen was blood. The sequence came from a boy younger than 18 in good health. CDR3 in DNA: TGCGCCAGCAGACAACTAGCGGGGTCTTCCTACGAGCAGTACTTC. It encodes CASRQLAGSSYEQYF.